The 15 T cell receptor beta chains below come from one sample, sequenced in a study of T cell repertoires in cytomegalovirus infection. TCRdb itself ran the reads through MiXCR, one entry per CDR3 protein. The sample records 150,000 to 200,000 distinct CDR3 sequences, 14% being singletons. The specimen sequenced was PBMCs. The receptors come from a human donor in good health (CMV status not recorded). Some clones in this sample may be carry-over from other donors' samples.

This clonotype showed up many times. CDR3 DNA: TGTGCCAGCAGTTACGAAGACTCAACGGGGAGCAATCAGCCCCAGCATTTT. Translation: CASSYEDSTGSNQPQHF. The rearrangement uses TRBV6-2 or TRBV6-3 and TRBJ1-5; no clear D gene. Germline V lookup: CDR1 MNHEY, CDR2 SVGEGT. CDR3 length: 17 amino acids. The V end was cut by 2 bases, the J end by 1 base, with 15 bases between.

This clonotype has a handful of counts. The chain carries TRBV20-1 and TRBJ1-2; D gene ambiguous. Germline CDR1 is DFQATT and CDR2 is SNEGSKA (reference sequence). The CDR3 has 13 amino acids. The germline V and J ends were trimmed by 2 bases and 1 base, with 8 bases remaining between them. For the CDR3, the DNA is TGCAGTGCTAGACCCTTCATTAACTATGGCTACACCTTC. Amino acid sequence: CSARPFINYGYTF.

As to this clonotype: A much larger clone differs by one base, so this may be a read error. The rearrangement uses TRBV25-1 and TRBJ2-3, with D perhaps matching TRBD2 (6 bases). Per the germline V gene, CDR1 is MGHDK and CDR2 is SYGVNS. The CDR3 consists of 14 residues. The CDR3 DNA follows: TGTACCAGCAGTGATTGGAGGGGCACAGATACGCAGTATTTT. Residues: CTSSDWRGTDTQYF.

This clonotype occurred a few times. Written as DNA, the CDR3 is TGTGCCAGCAGTGAGCCTAGCGGGAGGGCAGCGTTCTTC. Protein: CASSEPSGRAAFF. The chain employs TRBV2 and TRBJ2-1, with 12 bases aligning to TRBD2. This CDR3 contains 13 residues. Germline CDR1 reads SNHLY; CDR2 reads FYNNEI. The V and J ends lost 3 bases and 15 bases, in that order; junction bases with no gene match: 6.

This clonotype was counted between two and nine times. J is TRBJ1-2 and V is TRBV7-9; D call uncertain. The CDR3 consists of 13 residues. V lost 2 bases and J 7 bases, leaving 11 bases between the germline ends. Germline V gives CDR1 SEHNR, CDR2 FQNEAQ (reference sequence). CDR3 region: CASSLRMYSGYTF. The DNA of the CDR3 is TGTGCCAGCAGCTTAAGGATGTATTCTGGCTACACCTTC.

Many counts were recorded for this clonotype. The chain recombines TRBV29-1 with TRBJ1-5; 8 nucleotides match TRBD1. The V gene end was trimmed by 7 bases and the J gene end by 4 bases; junction bases not matched to a gene: 6. The germline CDR1 and CDR2 sequences are SQVTM and ANQGSEA. The CDR3 contains 13 residues. The CDR3 is CSARTGFNQPQHF. The CDR3, as DNA: TGCAGCGCCCGGACAGGGTTTAATCAGCCCCAGCATTTT. The full variable domain, rest sourced from reference TRBV29-1 and TRBJ1-5, is SAVISQKPSRDICQRGTSLTIQCQVDSQVTMMFWYRQQPGQSLTLIATANQGSEATYESGFVIDKFPISRPNLTFSTLTVSNMSPEDSSIYLCSARTGFNQPQHFGDGTRLSIL.

This clonotype has more than one count but fewer than ten. The CDR3 DNA is TGTGCCAGCAGTCTCCAATTATGGGTTTTAGAGCAGTTCTTC. This encodes CASSLQLWVLEQFF. This chain connects TRBV12-3 or TRBV12-4 to TRBJ2-1; D not resolved. Trimming left V 5 bases short and J 10 bases short, with 18 bases between. CDR3 length: 14 residues.

This clonotype was found a few times. The chain combines TRBV19 with TRBJ1-1; D remains ambiguous. Trimming took 0 bases from V and 0 from J, leaving 11 bases between them. Germline-derived CDR1 and CDR2 are LNHDA and SQIVND (reference sequence). The CDR3 runs 16 residues. DNA of the CDR3: TGTGCCAGTAGTATAGATATCGCCAGACTGAACACTGAAGCTTTCTTT. Its translation is CASSIDIARLNTEAFF. The variable domain in full, with the rest retrieved from reference TRBV19 and TRBJ1-1, is DGGITQSPKYLFRKEGQNVTLSCEQNLNHDAMYWYRQDPGQGLRLIYYSQIVNDFQKGDIAEGYSVSREKKESFPLTVTSAQKNPTAFYLCASSIDIARLNTEAFFGQGTRLTVV.

This clonotype was found a few times. V and J are TRBV20-1 and TRBJ2-4, with a possible D match to TRBD2 (5 bases). Trimming shortened V by 2 bases and J by 7 bases, and 15 bases separated the two germline ends. Looked up from germline, CDR1 is DFQATT and CDR2 is SNEGSKA (reference sequence). This CDR3 comprises 14 residues. As DNA, the CDR3 is TGCAGTGCTAGACCTCAATCGCCGGGGAACATTCAGTACTTC. Its protein is CSARPQSPGNIQYF.

The chain has TRBV2 and TRBJ1-1, with 7 bases fitting TRBD1. Germline V lookup: CDR1 SNHLY, CDR2 FYNNEI. The junction had 5 bases not matched to a gene; V was cut back by 6 bases and J by 1 base. This CDR3 contains 14 residues. CDR3 nucleotide sequence: TGTGCCAGCAGAGCCGGGACAGCGAACACTGAAGCTTTCTTT. Protein sequence: CASRAGTANTEAFF.

This sequence joins TRBV11-1 and TRBJ1-1; 7 bases fit TRBD1. CDR1 SGHAT and CDR2 FQDESV come from the germline V gene (reference sequence). The V gene end was trimmed by 4 bases and the J gene end by 1 base; junction bases not matched to a gene: 3. The CDR3 covers 14 residues. In nucleotides, the CDR3 is TGTGCCAGCAGCTCCGGGGACAGGAACACTGAAGCTTTCTTT. Translation gives CASSSGDRNTEAFF.

This clonotype was found many times. This chain uses TRBV7-2 with TRBJ1-2; 9 bases are a match to TRBD1. The trim removed 4 bases at V and 4 bases at J, leaving 10 bases unmatched. Germline CDR1 reads SGHTA; CDR2 reads FQGNSA. This CDR3 contains 16 residues. CDR3 residues: CASSYPWTGESYGYTF. The CDR3 nucleotides read TGTGCCAGCAGCTACCCTTGGACAGGGGAGAGCTATGGCTACACCTTC.

The J gene is TRBJ2-1, the V gene TRBV6-5; the D gene is possibly TRBD2 (6 bases). Trimming took 2 bases from V and 5 from J, leaving 19 bases between them. Germline V lookup: CDR1 MNHEY, CDR2 SVGAGI. The CDR3 consists of 17 residues. The CDR3 loop is CASSYKGSGISNNEQFF. DNA of the CDR3: TGTGCCAGCAGTTACAAGGGTAGCGGCATTTCTAACAATGAGCAGTTCTTC.

This clonotype was recorded many times. The CDR3: CASSNVAGDKNNEQFF. The DNA for the CDR3 is TGTGCCAGCAGCAACGTAGCGGGGGACAAAAACAATGAGCAGTTCTTC. V and J are TRBV7-3 and TRBJ2-1, with TRBD2 identical over 9 bases. V lost 5 bases to trimming and J lost 5 bases; unmatched junction nucleotides: 10. The CDR3 covers 16 residues. CDR1 is SGHTA, CDR2 FQGTGA, per germline.

V usage is TRBV5-1 and J usage is TRBJ2-5; perhaps TRBD2 as D (6 bases). Trimming left V 0 bases short and J 0 bases short, with 15 bases between. Germline values: CDR1 SGHRS, CDR2 YFSETQ. This CDR3 is built from 17 residues. CDR3 residues: CASSLARDFLYQETQYF. CDR3 in DNA: TGCGCCAGCAGCTTGGCCCGGGACTTCCTGTACCAAGAGACCCAGTACTTC.